The clone carrying this T cell receptor (beta chain) was recorded many times. As yet, its antigen is unknown. CDR1 and CDR2 from the germline V gene are SEHNR and FQNEAQ (reference sequence). The CDR3 spans 15 residues. This record belongs to a study of blood T cells in healthy people across ages. Overall study findings and caveats: Higher diversity and more naive CD4+ cells were features of long-lived donors, compared to aged donors.

Through a sample-barcoded 5' primer and a J-beta primer mix, a second PCR was run for roughly 6 to 11 cycles. From the 5' RACE reads, TCRdb called clonotypes with MiXCR, one entry per CDR3 protein. This table has about 1,400,000 distinct CDR3 sequences, 42% appearing once. Sequencing input: blood. V and J are TRBV7-9 and TRBJ2-1; 9 positions agree with TRBD1. Gene TRBJ2-7 matches the end of the DNA better, so the J call may be wrong. The receptor was derived from a young woman in good health. The CDR3 reads CASSLWDREYNEQYF. Written as DNA, the CDR3 is TGTGCCAGCAGCTTATGGGACAGGGAGTACAATGAGCAGTACTTC.